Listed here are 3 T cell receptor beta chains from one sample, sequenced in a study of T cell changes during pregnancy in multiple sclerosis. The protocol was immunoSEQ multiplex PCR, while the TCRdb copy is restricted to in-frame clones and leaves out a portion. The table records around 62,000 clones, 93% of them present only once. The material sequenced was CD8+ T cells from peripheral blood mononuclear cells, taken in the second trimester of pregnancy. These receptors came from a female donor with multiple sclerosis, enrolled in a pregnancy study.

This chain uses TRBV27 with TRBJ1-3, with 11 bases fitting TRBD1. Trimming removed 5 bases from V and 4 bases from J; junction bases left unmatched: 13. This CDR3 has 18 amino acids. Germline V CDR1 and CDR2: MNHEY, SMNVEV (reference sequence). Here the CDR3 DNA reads TGTGCCAGCAGTCCACTTATGAGGGGACAGGGGGTAGGAAACACCATATATTTT. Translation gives CASSPLMRGQGVGNTIYF.

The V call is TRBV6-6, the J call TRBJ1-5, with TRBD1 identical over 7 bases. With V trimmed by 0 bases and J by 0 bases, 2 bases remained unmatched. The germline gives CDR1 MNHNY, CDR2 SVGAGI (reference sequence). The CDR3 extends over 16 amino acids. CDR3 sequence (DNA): TGTGCCAGCAGTTACTCCCACAGGGGTAGCAATCAGCCCCAGCATTTT. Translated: CASSYSHRGSNQPQHF.

The CDR3 loop is CASSYDETVGGNTIYF. The CDR3 DNA reads TGTGCCAGCAGTTATGATGAGACAGTGGGTGGAAACACCATATATTTT. This rearrangement joins TRBV2 to TRBJ1-3; D may be TRBD1 (5 bases). Germline V CDR1 and CDR2: SNHLY, FYNNEI. This CDR3 has 16 residues. V lost 5 bases and J lost 3, with 17 bases in between.